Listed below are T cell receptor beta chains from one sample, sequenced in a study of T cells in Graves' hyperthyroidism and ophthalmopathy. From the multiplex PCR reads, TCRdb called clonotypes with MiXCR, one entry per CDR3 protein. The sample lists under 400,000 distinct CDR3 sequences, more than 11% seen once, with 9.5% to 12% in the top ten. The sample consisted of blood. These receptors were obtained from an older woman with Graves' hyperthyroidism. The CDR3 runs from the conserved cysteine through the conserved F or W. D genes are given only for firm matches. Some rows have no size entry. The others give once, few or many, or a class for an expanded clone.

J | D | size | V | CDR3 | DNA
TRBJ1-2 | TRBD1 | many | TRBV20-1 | CSARTGSYGYTF | TGCAGTGCCAGGACAGGGAGCTATGGCTACACCTTC
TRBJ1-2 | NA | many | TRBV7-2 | CASSSGLQGPGYTF | TGTGCCAGCAGCTCGGGATTACAGGGCCCTGGCTACACCTTC
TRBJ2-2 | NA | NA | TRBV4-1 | CASSQRGFLDTGELFF | TGCGCCAGCAGCCAACGGGGGTTCCTAGACACCGGGGAGCTGTTTTTT
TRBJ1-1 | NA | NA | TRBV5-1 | CASSWGIGGGTEAFF | TGCGCCAGCAGCTGGGGTATCGGGGGAGGCACTGAAGCTTTCTTT
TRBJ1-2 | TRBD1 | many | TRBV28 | CASSLGDDRVGYTF | TGTGCCAGCAGTTTAGGGGACGACAGGGTTGGCTACACCTTC
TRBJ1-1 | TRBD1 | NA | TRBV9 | CASSDQGAYTGAFF | TGTGCCAGCAGCGATCAGGGGGCTTACACTGGAGCTTTCTTT
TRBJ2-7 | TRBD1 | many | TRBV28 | CASSSLGQGPAGEQYF | TGTGCCAGCAGTTCGCTAGGACAGGGGCCGGCGGGCGAGCAGTACTTC
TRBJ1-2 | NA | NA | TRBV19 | CASSIFGTYGYTF | TGTGCCAGTAGTATCTTCGGAACCTATGGCTACACCTTC
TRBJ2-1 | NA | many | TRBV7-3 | CASSPDYQRSGQFF | TGTGCCAGCAGCCCGGACTACCAACGGTCTGGGCAGTTCTTC
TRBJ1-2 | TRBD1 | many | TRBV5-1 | CASSEGQGKGYTF | TGCGCCAGCAGCGAGGGACAGGGGAAGGGCTACACCTTC
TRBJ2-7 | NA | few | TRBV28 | CASSSPEVAYEQYF | TGTGCCAGCAGTTCCCCGGAGGTAGCCTACGAGCAGTACTTC
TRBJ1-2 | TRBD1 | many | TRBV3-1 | CASKETGGAFPYGYTF | TGTGCCAGCAAGGAGACAGGGGGCGCTTTCCCCTATGGCTACACCTTC
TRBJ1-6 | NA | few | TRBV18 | CASSPDGGGRSPPHF | TGTGCCAGCTCACCGGATGGGGGGGGCCGTTCACCCCCCCACTTT
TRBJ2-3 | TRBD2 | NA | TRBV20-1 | CSARGTSGRDTQYF | TGCAGTGCTAGAGGGACTAGCGGGAGGGATACGCAGTATTTT
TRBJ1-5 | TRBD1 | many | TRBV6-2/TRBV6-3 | CASSRDRGAAQPQHF | TGTGCCAGCAGTCGGGACAGGGGGGCGGCTCAGCCCCAGCATTTT
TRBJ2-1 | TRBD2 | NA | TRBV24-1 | CATSTSGPYNEQFF | TGTGCCACCAGTACTAGCGGCCCTTACAATGAGCAGTTCTTC
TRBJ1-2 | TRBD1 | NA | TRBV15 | CATSRDRTGGHGYTF | TGTGCCACCAGCAGAGATCGGACAGGGGGGCATGGCTACACCTTC
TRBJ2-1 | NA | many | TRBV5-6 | CASSPVRKASTYNEQFF | TGTGCCAGCAGCCCTGTCCGAAAAGCTTCCACCTACAATGAGCAGTTCTTC
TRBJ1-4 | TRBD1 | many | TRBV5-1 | CASSRQGDNEKLFF | TGCGCCAGCAGCCGACAGGGAGATAATGAAAAACTGTTTTTT
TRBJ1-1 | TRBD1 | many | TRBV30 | CAWSTNLLTGDQAFF | TGTGCCTGGAGCACAAATCTCCTAACAGGGGATCAAGCTTTCTTT
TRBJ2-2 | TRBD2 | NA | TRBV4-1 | CASSQDPDGVAGADTGELFF | TGCGCCAGCAGCCAAGATCCGGACGGCGTAGCGGGAGCGGACACCGGGGAGCTGTTTTTT
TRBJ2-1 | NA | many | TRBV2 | CASSPGFSYNEQFF | TGTGCCAGCAGTCCGGGGTTCTCCTACAATGAGCAGTTCTTC
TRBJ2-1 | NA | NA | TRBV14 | CASSGGFYEQFF | TGTGCCAGCAGCGGAGGGTTTTATGAGCAGTTCTTC
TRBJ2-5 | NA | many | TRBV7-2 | CASSSGPAKETQYF | TGTGCCAGCAGCTCGGGACCCGCGAAAGAGACCCAGTACTTC
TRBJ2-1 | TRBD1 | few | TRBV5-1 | CASSSNRQGEQFF | TGCGCCAGCAGCTCAAACAGACAGGGTGAGCAGTTCTTC
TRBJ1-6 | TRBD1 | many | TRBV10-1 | CASSVPGQWDYNSPLHF | TGCGCCAGCAGTGTACCGGGACAGTGGGACTATAATTCACCCCTCCACTTT
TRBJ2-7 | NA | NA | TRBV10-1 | CASSGPGAEQYF | TGCGCCAGCAGTGGTCCTGGGGCCGAGCAGTACTTC
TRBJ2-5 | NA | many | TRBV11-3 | CASSLGALGEETQYF | TGTGCCAGCAGCTTAGGGGCTTTGGGAGAAGAGACCCAGTACTTC
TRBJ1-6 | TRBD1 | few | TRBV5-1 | CASSGLTGGNSPLHF | TGCGCCAGCAGCGGACTGACAGGGGGTAATTCACCCCTCCACTTT
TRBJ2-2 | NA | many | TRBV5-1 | CASTDGATNTGELFF | TGCGCCAGCACGGACGGAGCAACGAACACCGGGGAGCTGTTTTTT
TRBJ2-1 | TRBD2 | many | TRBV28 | CASSPLAGGYNEQFF | TGTGCCAGCAGCCCTCTCGCGGGGGGATACAATGAGCAGTTCTTC
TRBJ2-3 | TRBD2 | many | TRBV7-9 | CASSSSGRRGPRTDTQYF | TGTGCCAGCAGCTCCAGCGGGAGGAGGGGGCCTCGCACAGATACGCAGTATTTT
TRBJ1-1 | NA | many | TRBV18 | CASSPWAGGTEAFF | TGTGCCAGCTCACCATGGGCGGGCGGAACTGAAGCTTTCTTT
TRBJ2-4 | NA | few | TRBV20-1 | CSASSTGGLKNIQYF | TGCAGTGCCAGCTCTACGGGGGGCCTCAAAAACATTCAGTACTTC
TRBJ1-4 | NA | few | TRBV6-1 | CASQDGAAAKLFF | TGTGCCAGCCAGGACGGAGCCGCCGCAAAACTGTTTTTT
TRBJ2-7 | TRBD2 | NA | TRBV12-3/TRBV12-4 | CASSAGLPSAEQYF | TGTGCCAGCAGTGCGGGACTACCAAGCGCCGAGCAGTACTTC
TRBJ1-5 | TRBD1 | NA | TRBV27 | CASSLRQGWQPQHF | TGTGCCAGCAGCCTAAGACAGGGTTGGCAGCCCCAGCATTTT
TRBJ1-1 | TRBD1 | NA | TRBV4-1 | CASSRNRDRTMNTEAFF | TGCGCCAGCAGCCGTAACCGGGACAGGACCATGAACACTGAAGCTTTCTTT
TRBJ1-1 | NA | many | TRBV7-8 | CASTRERGRNTEAFF | TGTGCCAGCACGCGCGAGAGGGGGAGGAACACTGAAGCTTTCTTT
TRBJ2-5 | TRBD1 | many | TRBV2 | CASSEARTGGGRETQYF | TGTGCCAGCAGTGAAGCTAGGACAGGGGGGGGTCGTGAGACCCAGTACTTC
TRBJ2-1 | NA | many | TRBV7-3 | CASSLKGREQFF | TGTGCCAGCAGCTTAAAGGGCCGTGAGCAGTTCTTC
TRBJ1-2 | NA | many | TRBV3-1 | CASSQQQTYGYTF | TGTGCCAGCAGCCAGCAGCAGACCTATGGCTACACCTTC
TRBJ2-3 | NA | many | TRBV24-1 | CATSDTTTDTQYF | TGTGCCACCAGTGATACAACCACAGATACGCAGTATTTT
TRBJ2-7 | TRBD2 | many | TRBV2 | CASMPGLANHEQYF | TGTGCCAGCATGCCGGGACTAGCGAACCACGAGCAGTACTTC
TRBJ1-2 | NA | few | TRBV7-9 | CASSLDGTGDYGYTF | TGTGCCAGCAGCTTAGATGGTACAGGAGATTATGGCTACACCTTC
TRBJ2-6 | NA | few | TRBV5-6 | CASSRSQGANVLTF | TGTGCCAGCAGCCGATCTCAGGGGGCCAACGTCCTGACTTTC
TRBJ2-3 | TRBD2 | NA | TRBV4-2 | CASSQDHLAGGTDTQYF | TGTGCCAGCAGCCAAGATCACTTAGCGGGAGGCACAGATACGCAGTATTTT
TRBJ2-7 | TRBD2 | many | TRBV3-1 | CASSQTSGSNEQYF | TGTGCCAGCAGCCAGACTAGCGGGAGTAACGAGCAGTACTTC
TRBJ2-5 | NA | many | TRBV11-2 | CASSPSQGRETQYF | TGTGCCAGCAGCCCGAGTCAAGGGAGGGAGACCCAGTACTTC
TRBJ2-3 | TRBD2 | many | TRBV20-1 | CSANVRGTSGLTDTQYF | TGCAGTGCAAACGTGAGAGGGACTAGCGGGTTAACAGATACGCAGTATTTT
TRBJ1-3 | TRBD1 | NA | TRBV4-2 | CASSRSKGAGGNTIYF | TGTGCCAGCAGCCGGTCGAAGGGGGCTGGAGGAAACACCATATATTTT
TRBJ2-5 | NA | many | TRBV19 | CASRQAGETQYF | TGTGCCAGTAGACAGGCTGGAGAGACCCAGTACTTC
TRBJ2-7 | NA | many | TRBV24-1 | CATSDLLWDSQYEQYF | TGTGCCACCAGTGATTTGCTATGGGACTCCCAGTACGAGCAGTACTTC
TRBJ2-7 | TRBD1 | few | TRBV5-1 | CASSKGQNSYEQYF | TGCGCCAGCAGCAAGGGACAGAACTCCTACGAGCAGTACTTC
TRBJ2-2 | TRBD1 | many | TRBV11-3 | CASSLGDRWTGELFF | TGTGCCAGCAGCTTGGGGGACAGGTGGACCGGGGAGCTGTTTTTT
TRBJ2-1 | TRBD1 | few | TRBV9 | CASSGNRGVPTNEQFF | TGTGCCAGCAGCGGTAACAGGGGCGTGCCTACAAATGAGCAGTTCTTC
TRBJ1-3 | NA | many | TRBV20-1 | CSARWGALSGNTIYF | TGCAGTGCTAGATGGGGGGCATTAAGTGGAAACACCATATATTTT
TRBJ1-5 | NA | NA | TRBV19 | CASSSAGAQNQPQHF | TGTGCCAGTAGTTCAGCCGGGGCCCAAAATCAGCCCCAGCATTTT